A single sample gave rise to the 29 T cell receptor beta chains below, sequenced in a study of cytomegalovirus exposure and HLA in healthy donors. A multiplex PCR was run with 60 Vbeta primers and 13 Jbeta primers. TCRdb keeps only in-frame clones here, not all; method: immunoSEQ multiplex PCR. The repertoire consists of about 110,000 clones, with roughly 70% occurring once and the leading ten covering roughly 1.2%. What was sequenced was PBMCs. Receptor source: a man aged 35 to 55 in good health and CMV-seronegative.

This chain connects TRBV6-1 to TRBJ2-4, with 8 nucleotides matching TRBD2. The germline V gene encodes CDR1 MNHNS and CDR2 SASEGT. This CDR3 spans 18 amino acids. The V and J ends lost 2 bases and 5 bases, in that order; junction bases with no gene match: 14. The CDR3 loop reads CASSELSSGFSGENIQYF. The CDR3 DNA sequence: TGTGCCAGCAGTGAACTGTCTAGCGGGTTCAGTGGGGAAAACATTCAGTACTTC.

This chain connects TRBV5-1 to TRBJ2-5; D not certain. CDR3 length: 12 residues. Germline V gives CDR1 SGHRS, CDR2 YFSETQ. V lost 4 bases and J 2 bases, leaving 6 bases between the germline ends. The chain's CDR3 is CASSAAQETQYF. The CDR3 bases are TGCGCCAGCAGCGCGGCGCAAGAGACCCAGTACTTC.

This sequence joins TRBV5-6 and TRBJ1-1, with TRBD1 identical over 9 bases. J gave up 6 bases and V 4 bases, and 4 bases lay outside the gene matches. The CDR3 runs 13 residues. Germline values: CDR1 SGHDT, CDR2 YYEEEE. CDR3 in DNA: TGTGCCAGCAGCATGGGACAGGGCGCTGAAGCTTTCTTT. Its protein is CASSMGQGAEAFF.

This chain links TRBV5-1 with TRBJ1-4, with TRBD1 matching 11 bases. Germline assignment: CDR1 SGHRS and CDR2 YFSETQ. This CDR3 region has 16 residues. V shed 3 bases and J 1 base; nucleotides not matched to a gene: 2. The CDR3 protein is CASSSGQGVTNEKLFF. Here the CDR3 DNA reads TGCGCCAGCAGCTCGGGACAGGGGGTAACTAATGAAAAACTGTTTTTT.

The chain couples TRBV18 to TRBJ2-3; D is undetermined. Germline CDR1 reads KGHSH; CDR2 reads LQKENI. V was cut by 1 base and J by 2 bases, with 7 bases left in between. The CDR3 contains 14 residues. CDR3 in amino acids: CASSPRQNTDTQYF. The CDR3, as DNA: TGTGCCAGCTCACCACGTCAGAACACAGATACGCAGTATTTT. The full variable domain, in which reference TRBV18 and TRBJ2-3 provide the parts outside the CDR3, is NAGVMQNPRHLVRRRGQEARLRCSPMKGHSHVYWYRQLPEEGLKFMVYLQKENIIDESGMPKERFSAEFPKEGPSILRIQQVVRGDSAAYFCASSPRQNTDTQYFGPGTRLTVL.

The chain uses TRBV11-1 and TRBJ2-7; no clear D. The germline CDR1 and CDR2 sequences are SGHAT and FQDESV (reference sequence). Deletions cut 4 bases from V and 1 base from J, with 17 bases between. CDR3 length: 16 residues. This chain's CDR3 is CASSYLGSGTSYEQYF. The CDR3 DNA is TGTGCCAGCAGCTACCTCGGCTCAGGAACATCCTACGAGCAGTACTTC.

The chain is built from TRBV29-1 and TRBJ1-1; D is unclear. This CDR3 spans 12 amino acids. CDR1 SQVTM and CDR2 ANQGSEA come from the germline V gene. Trimming shortened V by 3 bases and J by 4 bases, and 9 bases separated the two germline ends. Here the CDR3 DNA reads TGCAGCGTTGATAGGAGTGGCACTGAAGCTTTCTTT. Protein: CSVDRSGTEAFF.

The chain joins TRBV29-1 to TRBJ2-7; 14 nucleotides match TRBD2. The V gene end was trimmed by 6 bases and the J gene end by 5 bases; junction bases not matched to a gene: 9. The CDR3 runs to 15 residues. Germline CDR1 reads SQVTM; CDR2 reads ANQGSEA. CDR3 sequence: CSVAGTSGSGDEQYF. The CDR3 DNA follows: TGCAGCGTCGCAGGGACTAGCGGGAGCGGGGACGAGCAGTACTTC.

This clone has just one count. This rearrangement joins TRBV4-2 to TRBJ1-5; D gene ambiguous. The CDR3 runs 15 residues. V was clipped by 1 base and J by 2 bases, with 9 bases between them. Per germline, CDR1 LGHNA and CDR2 YNFKEQ. The CDR3 is CASSQVPRGNQPQHF. CDR3 nucleotide sequence: TGTGCCAGCAGCCAAGTCCCCCGAGGCAATCAGCCCCAGCATTTT.

The V gene is TRBV5-4, the J gene TRBJ2-3; TRBD1 is a possible D gene (5 bases). Germline V gene lookup returns CDR1 SGHNT and CDR2 YYREEE (reference sequence). The CDR3 covers 18 residues. The V and J ends lost 2 bases and 5 bases respectively, with 24 bases between them. In DNA form, the CDR3 reads TGTGCCAGCAGCTTTCGGATCCAGGGTTCCGGGTTGGGAGATACGCAGTATTTT. Protein sequence: CASSFRIQGSGLGDTQYF. The whole variable domain, remainder taken from reference TRBV5-4 and TRBJ2-3, is ETGVTQSPTHLIKTRGQQVTLRCSSQSGHNTVSWYQQALGQGPQFIFQYYREEENGRGNFPPRFSGLQFPNYSSELNVNALELDDSALYLCASSFRIQGSGLGDTQYFGPGTRLTVL.

This clone was recorded once. The V and J genes are TRBV2 and TRBJ1-4, with a tentative D call TRBD1 (5 bases). The CDR3 sequence is 11 residues long. V was pared by 8 bases and J by 8 bases, with 9 bases between. Germline V CDR1 and CDR2: SNHLY, FYNNEI. CDR3 nucleotides: TGTGCCAGCGCCGGGGGGGAAAAACTGTTTTTT. Protein sequence: CASAGGEKLFF.

The V and J genes are TRBV9 and TRBJ2-1; D remains unclear. This CDR3 has 15 residues. Trimming took off 0 bases at V and 0 bases at J, with 7 bases between the two ends. Germline CDR1 SGDLS, CDR2 YYNGEE. The CDR3 here is CASSVAAISYNEQFF. In nucleotides, the CDR3 is TGTGCCAGCAGCGTAGCTGCGATCTCCTACAATGAGCAGTTCTTC.

The rearrangement joins TRBV2 to TRBJ2-7; TRBD1 matches at 9 bases. CDR3 size: 14 residues. CDR1 is SNHLY, CDR2 FYNNEI, per germline. Trimming cost V 9 bases and J 5 bases; bases outside gene matches: 11. Here the CDR3 reads CASRGQGTGNEQYF. The CDR3, as DNA: TGTGCCAGTAGGGGACAGGGCACTGGTAACGAGCAGTACTTC. Combining the CDR3 with reference TRBV2 and TRBJ2-7 gives the whole variable domain EPEVTQTPSHQVTQMGQEVILRCVPISNHLYFYWYRQILGQKVEFLVSFYNNEISEKSEIFDDQFSVERPDGSNFTLKIRSTKLEDSAMYFCASRGQGTGNEQYFGPGTRLTVT.

The rearrangement links TRBV18 to TRBJ1-2; TRBD1 matches 10 bases. J gave up 7 bases and V 2 bases, and 4 bases lay outside the gene matches. Germline V gene sequence: CDR1 KGHSH, CDR2 LQKENI. CDR3 length equals 14 residues. CDR3 region: CASSPVGTGAGYTF. The CDR3 DNA follows: TGTGCCAGCTCACCAGTGGGGACAGGGGCTGGCTACACCTTC.

V gene TRBV5-1 combines with J gene TRBJ1-1; TRBD1 might be the D (5 bases). The CDR3 extends over 14 amino acids. The V end lost 2 bases, the J end lost 2 bases, and 10 bases lay between the germline ends. Looked up from germline, CDR1 is SGHRS and CDR2 is YFSETQ. CDR3 DNA: TGCGCCAGCAGCTTACAGGCGACTAACACTGAAGCTTTCTTT. This gives the protein CASSLQATNTEAFF.

This chain joins TRBV11-2 and TRBJ2-2; possible D gene TRBD1, 6 bases. The CDR3 spans 15 residues. The V and J ends lost 3 bases and 7 bases respectively, with 15 bases between them. Germline assignment: CDR1 SGHAT and CDR2 FQNNGV. CDR3 in amino acids: CASSFGLQGVGELFF. The CDR3 nucleotides are TGTGCCAGCAGCTTCGGGTTACAGGGAGTCGGGGAGCTGTTTTTT.

In its sample, this clone was seen a few times. The chain carries TRBV5-4 and TRBJ2-7, with D tentatively TRBD2 (6 bases). This CDR3 region has 13 residues. CDR1 is SGHNT and CDR2 is YYREEE in the germline V gene (reference sequence). V was pared by 5 bases and J by 1 base, with 10 bases between. The CDR3 region is CASRGDFSYEQYF. In DNA form, the CDR3 reads TGTGCCAGCAGGGGGGACTTTTCCTACGAGCAGTACTTC.

A single count supports this clone. The V call is TRBV7-8, the J call TRBJ2-5; 9 bases line up with TRBD2. The CDR3 runs to 18 residues. CDR1 and CDR2 (germline): SGHVS, FQNEAQ. V was pared by 4 bases and J by 1 base, with 13 bases of the junction left unmatched. The CDR3 region has the DNA TGTGCCAGCAGCTCGGGAAACCTTAGCGGGAGCCTCCAAGAGACCCAGTACTTC. Protein product: CASSSGNLSGSLQETQYF.

The chain links TRBV7-2 to TRBJ2-7; 10 positions agree with TRBD2. Per the germline V gene, CDR1 is SGHTA and CDR2 is FQGNSA. This CDR3 has 14 residues. The ends lost 4 bases at V and 3 bases at J; junction bases unmatched: 3. CDR3 protein: CASSSWTSGYEQYF. As DNA, the CDR3 is TGTGCCAGCAGCTCCTGGACTAGCGGCTACGAGCAGTACTTC.

This clone was picked up one time. This chain links TRBV4-1 with TRBJ1-4; D ambiguous. This CDR3 contains 17 residues. V shed 0 bases and J shed 0 bases, with 11 bases lying between them. Germline lookup yields CDR1 MGHRA and CDR2 YSYEKL. The chain's CDR3 is CASSQDGGIATNEKLFF. In DNA form, the CDR3 reads TGCGCCAGCAGCCAAGATGGAGGGATTGCAACTAATGAAAAACTGTTTTTT.

The rearrangement links TRBV13 to TRBJ2-5, with a weak D call TRBD1 (5 bases). The CDR3 loop spans 14 amino acids. Trimming shortened V by 0 bases and J by 5 bases, and 10 bases separated the two germline ends. Germline CDR1 reads PRHDT; CDR2 reads FYEKMQ (reference sequence). The CDR3 reads CASSLGLGQETQYF. CDR3 bases: TGTGCCAGCAGCTTAGGTTTGGGGCAGGAGACCCAGTACTTC.

Here the CDR3 DNA reads TGTGCCAGCAGTGACGGACTAGTGGCAGATACGCAGTATTTT. The encoded protein is CASSDGLVADTQYF. This chain uses TRBV6-4 with TRBJ2-3, with 7 bases aligning to TRBD2. In germline, CDR1 is MRHNA, CDR2 SNTAGT. There are 14 residues in the CDR3. The V gene end was trimmed by 2 bases and the J gene end by 4 bases; junction bases not matched to a gene: 3.

The rearrangement uses TRBV7-9 and TRBJ2-7, with 7 bases lining up with TRBD1. The CDR3 runs 18 residues. The germline CDR1 and CDR2 sequences are SEHNR and FQNEAQ (reference sequence). J gave up 4 bases and V 5 bases, and 20 bases lay outside the gene matches. The CDR3 is CASSRPTGSPGLGYEQYF. In DNA, the CDR3 is TGTGCCAGCAGCAGACCGACAGGGAGCCCCGGACTCGGATACGAGCAGTACTTC.

The chain uses TRBV27 and TRBJ2-2; D perhaps matches TRBD2 (5 bases). The V and J ends lost 3 bases and 0 bases respectively, with 8 bases between them. The CDR3 runs 15 residues. Germline V gives CDR1 MNHEY, CDR2 SMNVEV (reference sequence). CDR3 DNA sequence: TGTGCCAGCAGTTTTTTGACTACGAACACCGGGGAGCTGTTTTTT. It translates to CASSFLTTNTGELFF.

This rearrangement joins TRBV19 to TRBJ1-5; D gene unclear. This CDR3 has 17 residues. Germline V CDR1 and CDR2: LNHDA, SQIVND (reference sequence). Trimming stripped 7 bases from V and 5 bases from J, with 24 bases between. This CDR3 is CASTPSGRSWNYQPQHF. The CDR3 DNA reads TGTGCCAGTACCCCTTCAGGAAGGTCTTGGAACTATCAGCCCCAGCATTTT.

The V and J genes are TRBV6-5 and TRBJ1-3; 10 nucleotides match TRBD1. The J segment lost 4 bases and the V segment lost 7 bases, leaving 7 bases of the junction unmatched. This CDR3 has 15 residues. Per the germline V gene, CDR1 is MNHEY and CDR2 is SVGAGI. Written as DNA, the CDR3 is TGTGCCAGCAAAGTTACGGGACAGGGGGGAAACACCATATATTTT. Its translation is CASKVTGQGGNTIYF.

In this sample, this clone turned up a few times. The V call is TRBV5-5, the J call TRBJ2-5, with TRBD1 matching over 9 bases. The J segment lost 5 bases and the V segment lost 3 bases, leaving 11 bases of the junction unmatched. CDR1 is SGHKS, CDR2 YYEKEE, per germline (reference sequence). This CDR3 has 16 residues. The CDR3 DNA follows: TGTGCCAGCAGCTATGTCCCGGGACAGGGATCGGAGACCCAGTACTTC. This codes for CASSYVPGQGSETQYF. Filled out from reference TRBV5-5 and TRBJ2-5, the complete variable domain reads DAGVTQSPTHLIKTRGQQVTLRCSPISGHKSVSWYQQVLGQGPQFIFQYYEKEERGRGNFPDRFSARQFPNYSSELNVNALLLGDSALYLCASSYVPGQGSETQYFGPGTRLLVL.

The chain is built from TRBV9 and TRBJ1-2; D not certain. In germline, CDR1 is SGDLS, CDR2 YYNGEE. V was clipped by 5 bases and J by 4 bases, with 15 bases between them. The CDR3 has 14 amino acids. CDR3 nucleotide sequence: TGTGCCAGCAGTCGCGCCGGGAACTCCTATGGCTACACCTTC. This codes for CASSRAGNSYGYTF.

CDR3 sequence: CASSLGLAYYEQYF. CDR3 nucleotide sequence: TGTGCCAGCAGCCTCGGACTAGCGTACTACGAGCAGTACTTC. V usage is TRBV7-2 and J usage is TRBJ2-7; the match to TRBD2 covers 9 bases. CDR1 is SGHTA and CDR2 is FQGNSA in the germline V gene. V lost 5 bases to trimming and J lost 3 bases; unmatched junction nucleotides: 5. This CDR3 contains 14 residues.